This is a list of T cell receptor beta chains from one sample in a study of human T cells and chemical hapten exposure. TCRdb re-called the RACE reads with MiXCR, one entry per CDR3 protein. The profile shows 65,000 or so distinct CDR3 sequences, around 6.5% of them singletons. Sequencing was performed on whole blood. The receptors derive from a female donor in good health. Some clones in this sample may be carry-over from other donors' samples. Both conserved end residues are part of each CDR3. Fields, in order: clone size, V gene, D gene, J gene, CDR3 DNA, CDR3 protein. D genes are given only for firm matches. Only some rows state a clone size, as once, few, many or a class for expanded clones.

clone size: many; V gene: TRBV29-1; D gene: TRBD2; J gene: TRBJ2-7; CDR3 DNA: TGCAGCTTCGCTGGGGAGGGTTCCCACGAGCAGTACTTC; CDR3 protein: CSFAGEGSHEQYF
clone size: many; V gene: TRBV20-1; D gene: TRBD2; J gene: TRBJ2-3; CDR3 DNA: TGCAGTGCTAAGGCGGGAGTAACGACAGATACGCAGTATTTT; CDR3 protein: CSAKAGVTTDTQYF
clone size: many; V gene: TRBV7-3; D gene: NA; J gene: TRBJ1-1; CDR3 DNA: TGTGCCAGCAGCTTAACGGGGGGGAATGAAGCTTTCTTT; CDR3 protein: CASSLTGGNEAFF
clone size: many; V gene: TRBV27; D gene: TRBD2; J gene: TRBJ2-5; CDR3 DNA: TGTGCCAGCAGTCCGGGACTAGCGGGAGGTCTAGGGACCCAGTACTTC; CDR3 protein: CASSPGLAGGLGTQYF
clone size: many; V gene: TRBV7-6; D gene: NA; J gene: TRBJ1-6; CDR3 DNA: TGTGCCAGCAGCTTATTCTCTCCTCCCCTAGGGGGAAATTCACCCCTCCACTTT; CDR3 protein: CASSLFSPPLGGNSPLHF
clone size: many; V gene: TRBV5-1; D gene: NA; J gene: TRBJ1-5; CDR3 DNA: TGCGCCAGCAGCTTCGACAGAGGTCAGCCCCAGCATTTT; CDR3 protein: CASSFDRGQPQHF
clone size: many; V gene: TRBV9; D gene: NA; J gene: TRBJ1-1; CDR3 DNA: TGTGCCAGCAGCGTAGATTTGGGGTCCACTGAAGCTTTCTTT; CDR3 protein: CASSVDLGSTEAFF
clone size: few; V gene: TRBV28; D gene: NA; J gene: TRBJ2-7; CDR3 DNA: TGTGCCAGCAGCCGGACCGTTTACGAGCAGTACTTC; CDR3 protein: CASSRTVYEQYF
clone size: NA; V gene: TRBV29-1; D gene: NA; J gene: TRBJ1-1; CDR3 DNA: TGCAGCGCGGGTACGATGGGCACTGAAGCTTTCTTT; CDR3 protein: CSAGTMGTEAFF
clone size: many; V gene: TRBV28; D gene: TRBD2; J gene: TRBJ2-3; CDR3 DNA: TGTGCCAGCAGTCCGACTAGCCTCTCCCCAGATACGCAGTATTTT; CDR3 protein: CASSPTSLSPDTQYF
clone size: NA; V gene: TRBV7-9; D gene: NA; J gene: TRBJ1-2; CDR3 DNA: TGTGCCAGCAGCTTGGACGCTAACTATGGCTACACCTTC; CDR3 protein: CASSLDANYGYTF
clone size: few; V gene: TRBV9; D gene: TRBD2; J gene: TRBJ2-2; CDR3 DNA: TGTGCCAGCAGCGGCGGAACCGAGACTAGCGGGTTGGCCTGGGAGCTGTTTTTT; CDR3 protein: CASSGGTETSGLAWELFF
clone size: many; V gene: TRBV20-1; D gene: TRBD2; J gene: TRBJ2-3; CDR3 DNA: TGCAGTGCTAGACCGGGACTAGAGGTGGCAGATACGCAGTATTTT; CDR3 protein: CSARPGLEVADTQYF
clone size: many; V gene: TRBV2; D gene: TRBD1; J gene: TRBJ1-4; CDR3 DNA: TGTGCCAGCCGGACTCCTCGGACAGGGTTGGCCGAGATAAATGAAAAACTGTTTTTT; CDR3 protein: CASRTPRTGLAEINEKLFF
clone size: many; V gene: TRBV7-2; D gene: TRBD2; J gene: TRBJ2-2; CDR3 DNA: TGTGCCATCAGATTAACTAGCGGGTACACCGGGGAGCTGTTTTTT; CDR3 protein: CAIRLTSGYTGELFF
clone size: many; V gene: TRBV14; D gene: TRBD1; J gene: TRBJ2-1; CDR3 DNA: TGTGCCAGCAGCCAAGAATACGGGCAGGGGGAGTTCTTC; CDR3 protein: CASSQEYGQGEFF
clone size: many; V gene: TRBV12-3/TRBV12-4; D gene: NA; J gene: TRBJ2-1; CDR3 DNA: TGTGCCAGCAGTTTAGGTTTCCCCAATGAGCAGTTCTTC; CDR3 protein: CASSLGFPNEQFF
clone size: NA; V gene: TRBV6-6; D gene: NA; J gene: TRBJ1-1; CDR3 DNA: TGTGCCAGCAGAAGACAGAACACTGAAGCTTTCTTT; CDR3 protein: CASRRQNTEAFF
clone size: few; V gene: TRBV19; D gene: TRBD1; J gene: TRBJ2-2; CDR3 DNA: TGTGCCAGTAGTATCAGACAGGGGTCGAACACCGGGGAGCTGTTTTTT; CDR3 protein: CASSIRQGSNTGELFF
clone size: many; V gene: TRBV20-1; D gene: TRBD1; J gene: TRBJ1-2; CDR3 DNA: TGCAGTGCCGGACAGGGATCCTCTAATGGCTACACCTTC; CDR3 protein: CSAGQGSSNGYTF
clone size: many; V gene: TRBV15; D gene: TRBD2; J gene: TRBJ2-2; CDR3 DNA: TGTGCCACCAGCAGAGATCGGGGGGTGGCCGGGGAGCTGTTTTTT; CDR3 protein: CATSRDRGVAGELFF
clone size: many; V gene: TRBV10-3; D gene: NA; J gene: TRBJ2-7; CDR3 DNA: TGTGCCATCAGTGAGTCTCTAGAATCCTACGAGCAGTACTTC; CDR3 protein: CAISESLESYEQYF
clone size: NA; V gene: TRBV7-2; D gene: NA; J gene: TRBJ2-7; CDR3 DNA: TGTGCCAGCAGCTTAGCCCGGGACCCCCCCTACGAGCAGTACTTC; CDR3 protein: CASSLARDPPYEQYF
clone size: NA; V gene: TRBV29-1; D gene: TRBD2; J gene: TRBJ2-1; CDR3 DNA: TGCAGCGTTGTGACTAGCGGGAGTTCTGGTGAGCAGTTCTTC; CDR3 protein: CSVVTSGSSGEQFF
clone size: many; V gene: TRBV2; D gene: NA; J gene: TRBJ1-1; CDR3 DNA: TGTGCCAGCAGTGAAGAGATGAACACTGAAGCTTTCTTT; CDR3 protein: CASSEEMNTEAFF
clone size: NA; V gene: TRBV2; D gene: TRBD2; J gene: TRBJ2-7; CDR3 DNA: TGTGCCAGCAGTGAAGAAAGTAATGTGCTAGCGGGAGTTGGGGAGCAGTACTTC; CDR3 protein: CASSEESNVLAGVGEQYF
clone size: NA; V gene: TRBV27; D gene: NA; J gene: TRBJ1-1; CDR3 DNA: TGTGCCAGCAGTGGCAGGGCCAACACTGAAGCTTTCTTT; CDR3 protein: CASSGRANTEAFF
clone size: NA; V gene: TRBV2; D gene: TRBD1; J gene: TRBJ2-1; CDR3 DNA: TGTGCCAGCAGCCCCGGGACAGGGGGTATGGGTGAGCAGTTCTTC; CDR3 protein: CASSPGTGGMGEQFF
clone size: NA; V gene: TRBV24-1; D gene: NA; J gene: TRBJ1-2; CDR3 DNA: TGTGCCACCAGTGAAAGTCCCTATGACGGCTACACCTTC; CDR3 protein: CATSESPYDGYTF